This T cell receptor (beta chain) was found in a study of blood T cell repertoires in COVID-19. Using immunoSEQ multiplex PCR, the repertoire was profiled, and TCRdb retains in-frame clones only, with some absent. The table includes about 170,000 clones, around 85% detected once. The CDR3 loop spans 15 amino acids. Trimming pared 0 bases from V and 2 bases from J, leaving 9 bases between. Germline V gene sequence: CDR1 SGDLS, CDR2 YYNGEE. The chain carries TRBV9 and TRBJ1-3; maybe TRBD1 (6 bases). This clonotype was obtained from a man at least 80 years old with COVID-19, enrolled during active disease. Sequencing was performed on peripheral blood. The CDR3 protein is CASSVAGGPGNTIYF. CDR3 coding DNA: TGTGCCAGCAGCGTAGCGGGGGGGCCTGGAAACACCATATATTTT.